This TCR beta chain was captured by sequencing in a study of T cell responses to AZD1222 COVID-19 vaccine. In the case of this clone: The antigen remains unidentified.

Study-wide points: Baseline seropositivity characterized only a handful of AZD1222 recipients. Regions 160-218 and 743-854 dominated among vaccine-associated CD4 TCRs spanning spike. Most donors were white British, females outnumbered males, and clonal diversity was possibly underestimated.

Assay: immunoSEQ multiplex PCR; the TCRdb copy retains only in-frame clones and omits some. The sample includes 90,000 to 150,000 clones, around 87% seen only once; the top ten take around 3.5%. CDR1 and CDR2 (germline): MGHRA, YSYEKL. This CDR3 has 13 residues. Between the trimmed V and J ends, which lost 1 base and 6 bases, there was a span of 7 bases. This receptor was obtained from an adult in good health. V usage is TRBV4-1 and J usage is TRBJ2-1; possible D gene TRBD1, 5 bases. Sample: peripheral blood, taken on day 0 of AZD1222 vaccination. CDR3 bases: TGCGCCAGCAGCCAAGGGACATTCAATGAGCAGTTCTTC. It specifies CASSQGTFNEQFF.